This TCR beta chain is drawn from a study of blood T cell repertoires in COVID-19. Study-level background: PBMCs, B-cell-depleted T cells, or T cells were the source of the cDNA or gDNA that made up the material.

Original analysis: From reference gene primer amplification, estimates of nucleated cell counts were derived. Sequenced by immunoSEQ multiplex PCR; TCRdb stores in-frame clones only, minus some. Clone size and the V and J calls come from that table; the DNA yielded D and trimming. The sample lists approximately 410,000 clones, about nine tenths occurring once. This sequence was found in a woman aged 30 to 39 with active or convalescent COVID-19. The specimen was peripheral blood.

In DNA, the CDR3 is TGCGCCAGCAGTATGGACAGGAGGGAGACCCAGTACTTC. This translates into CASSMDRRETQYF. The chain carries TRBV10-2 and TRBJ2-5, with TRBD1 matching over 7 bases. The germline gives CDR1 WSHSY, CDR2 SAAADI. V shed 5 bases, J shed 5 bases, and the junction held 5 bases outside the gene matches. This CDR3 is 13 amino acids long.